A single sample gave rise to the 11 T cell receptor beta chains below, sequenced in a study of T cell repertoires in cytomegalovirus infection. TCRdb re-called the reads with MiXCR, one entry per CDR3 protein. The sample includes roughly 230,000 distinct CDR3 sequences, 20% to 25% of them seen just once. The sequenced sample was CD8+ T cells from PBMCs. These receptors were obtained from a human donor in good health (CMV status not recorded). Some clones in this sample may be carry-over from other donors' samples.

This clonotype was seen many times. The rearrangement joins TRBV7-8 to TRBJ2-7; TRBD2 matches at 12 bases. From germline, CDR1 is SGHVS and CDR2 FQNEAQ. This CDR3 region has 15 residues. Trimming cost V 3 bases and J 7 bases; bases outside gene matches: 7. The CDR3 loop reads CASSFTSGGLSEQYF. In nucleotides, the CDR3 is TGTGCCAGCAGCTTCACTAGCGGGGGGCTATCGGAGCAGTACTTC.

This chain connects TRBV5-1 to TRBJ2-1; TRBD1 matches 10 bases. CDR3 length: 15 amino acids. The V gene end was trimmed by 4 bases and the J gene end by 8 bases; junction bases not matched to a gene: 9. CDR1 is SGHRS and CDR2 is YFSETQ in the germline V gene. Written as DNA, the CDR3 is TGCGCCAGCAGCGTCCGGGACAGGGGTATCGATGAGCAGTTCTTC. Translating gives CASSVRDRGIDEQFF.

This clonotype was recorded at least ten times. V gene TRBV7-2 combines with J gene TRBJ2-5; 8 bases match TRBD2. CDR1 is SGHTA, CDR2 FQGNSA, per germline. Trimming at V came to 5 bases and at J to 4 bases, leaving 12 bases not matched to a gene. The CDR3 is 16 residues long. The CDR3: CASSPSGGGGVETQYF. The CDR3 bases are TGTGCCAGCAGCCCGAGCGGGGGAGGCGGGGTAGAGACCCAGTACTTC. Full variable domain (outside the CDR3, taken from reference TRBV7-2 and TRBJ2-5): GAGVSQSPSNKVTEKGKDVELRCDPISGHTALYWYRQSLGQGLEFLIYFQGNSAPDKSGLPSDRFSAERTGGSVSTLTIQRTQQEDSAVYLCASSPSGGGGVETQYFGPGTRLLVL.

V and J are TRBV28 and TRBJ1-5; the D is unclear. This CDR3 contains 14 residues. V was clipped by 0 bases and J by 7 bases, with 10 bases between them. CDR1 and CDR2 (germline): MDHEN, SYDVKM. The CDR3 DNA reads TGTGCCAGCAGTTTATGGGACTCGGGACAGCCCCAGCATTTT. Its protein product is CASSLWDSGQPQHF.

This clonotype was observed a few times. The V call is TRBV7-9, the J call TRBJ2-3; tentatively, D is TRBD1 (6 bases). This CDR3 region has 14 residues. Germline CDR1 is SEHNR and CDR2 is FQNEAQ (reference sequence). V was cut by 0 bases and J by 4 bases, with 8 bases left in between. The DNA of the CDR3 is TGTGCCAGCAGCTTAGCCCGGACAGCAGATACGCAGTATTTT. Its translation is CASSLARTADTQYF.

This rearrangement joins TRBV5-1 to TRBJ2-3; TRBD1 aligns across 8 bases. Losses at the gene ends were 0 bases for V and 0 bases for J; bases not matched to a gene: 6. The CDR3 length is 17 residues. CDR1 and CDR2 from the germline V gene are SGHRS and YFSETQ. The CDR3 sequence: CASSLGQGAPSTDTQYF. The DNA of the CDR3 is TGCGCCAGCAGCTTGGGCCAGGGGGCCCCTAGCACAGATACGCAGTATTTT.

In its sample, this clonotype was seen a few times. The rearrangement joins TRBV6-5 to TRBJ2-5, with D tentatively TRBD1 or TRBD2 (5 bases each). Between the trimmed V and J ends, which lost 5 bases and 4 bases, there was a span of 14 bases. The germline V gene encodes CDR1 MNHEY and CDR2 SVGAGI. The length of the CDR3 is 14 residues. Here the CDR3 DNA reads TGTGCCAGCAGTCAAATGGGGACGGGAGAGACCCAGTACTTC. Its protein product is CASSQMGTGETQYF.

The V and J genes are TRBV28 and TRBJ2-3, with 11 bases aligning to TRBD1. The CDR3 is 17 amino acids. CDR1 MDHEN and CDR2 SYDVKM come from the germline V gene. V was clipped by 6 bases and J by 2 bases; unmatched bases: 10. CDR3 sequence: CASSGEPGQGDTDTQYF. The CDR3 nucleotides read TGTGCCAGCAGCGGAGAGCCGGGACAGGGGGACACAGATACGCAGTATTTT.

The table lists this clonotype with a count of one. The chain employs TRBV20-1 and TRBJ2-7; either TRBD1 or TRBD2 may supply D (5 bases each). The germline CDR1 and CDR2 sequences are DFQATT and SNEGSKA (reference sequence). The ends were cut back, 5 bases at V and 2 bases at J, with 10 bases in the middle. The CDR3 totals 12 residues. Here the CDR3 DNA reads TGCAGTGCTGGGGACCCGGCCTACGAGCAGTACTTC. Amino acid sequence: CSAGDPAYEQYF.

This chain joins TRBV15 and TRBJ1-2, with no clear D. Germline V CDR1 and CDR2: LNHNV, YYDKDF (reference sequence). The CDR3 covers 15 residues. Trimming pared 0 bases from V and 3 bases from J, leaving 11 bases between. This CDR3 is CATSRDLDGDYGYTF. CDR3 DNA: TGTGCCACCAGCAGAGATCTGGACGGTGACTATGGCTACACCTTC.

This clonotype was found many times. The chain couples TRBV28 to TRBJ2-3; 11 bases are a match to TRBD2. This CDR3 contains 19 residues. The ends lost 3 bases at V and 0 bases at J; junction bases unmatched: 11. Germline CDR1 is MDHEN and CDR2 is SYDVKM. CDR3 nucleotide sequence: TGTGCCAGCAGTTTGATCGTACTAGCGGGGGAGACGAGCACAGATACGCAGTATTTT. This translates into CASSLIVLAGETSTDTQYF.